This record covers a single T cell receptor (beta chain). What it binds is not known. PCR was performed a second time for about 7 to 12 cycles using a sample-barcoded 5' primer and a J-beta primer mix. MiXCR, run by TCRdb on the 5' RACE reads, gives a single entry per CDR3 protein. The sample records 850,000 to 1,100,000 distinct CDR3 sequences, 30% to 40% being singletons. The data belong to a study of blood T cells in healthy people across ages. Study conclusions and caveats: Donors of long life had a larger count of naive CD4+ cells and greater diversity than aged donors. When one million T cells were used, diversity estimates were thought to be underestimates.

This receptor was taken from a man younger than 35 in good health. The sequencing input was blood.

DNA of the CDR3: TGTGCCAGCACAGACAGGATCCATTGGCCCCTCCACTTT. As protein: CASTDRIHWPLHF. The chain is built from TRBV6-2 or TRBV6-3 and TRBJ1-6; maybe TRBD1 (6 bases). CDR3 length: 13 amino acids. Germline CDR1 is MNHEY and CDR2 is SVGEGT. Trimming took off 7 bases at V and 13 bases at J, with 17 bases between the two ends.